This is a list of T cell receptor beta chains from one sample in a study of cytomegalovirus exposure and HLA in healthy donors. The method was immunoSEQ multiplex PCR; TCRdb's version includes in-frame clones alone and lacks a portion of them. Here the sample spans fewer than 150,000 clones, around 77% being singletons. What was sequenced was PBMCs. The receptors stem from a woman aged 45-65 years in good health and CMV-seronegative. Each CDR3 is given with its conserved first and last residue. The order of the fields is D gene, V gene, clone size, J gene, CDR3 DNA, CDR3 protein. A D gene is named only where the DNA matches it firmly. Part of the rows lack a size; the others show once, few, many or a class for expanded clones.

NA	TRBV21-1	NA	TRBJ2-1	TGTGCCAGCAGCAAAGCGCTTTGTAGGACAGGATGGAATGAGCAGTTCTTC	CASSKALCRTGWNEQFF
NA	TRBV28	NA	TRBJ1-5	TGTGCCAGCAGTCCCACTCCCATGTCGCGGCCCCAGCATTTT	CASSPTPMSRPQHF
TRBD1	TRBV7-2	many	TRBJ1-1	TGTGCCAGCAGCTCGGACAGGGCCACGGCTGAAGCTTTCTTT	CASSSDRATAEAFF
NA	TRBV2	NA	TRBJ2-7	TGTGCCAGCAGTGAAATGGTAGGGGGATACGAGCAGTACTTC	CASSEMVGGYEQYF
TRBD1	TRBV28	NA	TRBJ1-2	TGTGCCAGCTCGACAGGGGTCTATGGCTACACCTTC	CASSTGVYGYTF
TRBD1	TRBV5-4	NA	TRBJ2-1	TGTGCCAGCAGCTTGGCCCTCGGGACAGGGGGCCTTGAGCAGTTCTTC	CASSLALGTGGLEQFF
NA	TRBV15	NA	TRBJ1-2	TGTGCCACCAGCAGAGCACAGGGACCCTATGGCTACACCTTC	CATSRAQGPYGYTF
NA	TRBV7-9	NA	TRBJ2-5	TGTGCCAGCAGCTTGGACGGGGAAGAGACCCAGTACTTC	CASSLDGEETQYF
NA	TRBV6-5	once	TRBJ2-2	TGTGCCAGTTCCCCCGGTACAGGGAACACCGGGGAGCTGTTTTTT	CASSPGTGNTGELFF
NA	TRBV2	NA	TRBJ1-5	TGTGCCAGCAGGGAGCAGGGTGGTCAGCCCCAGCATTTT	CASREQGGQPQHF
NA	TRBV28	NA	TRBJ1-2	TGTGCCAGCAGTTTCGGAGAGTATGGCTACACCTTC	CASSFGEYGYTF
NA	TRBV14	few	TRBJ1-3	TGTGCCAGCAGCCCTTCCGTTGGGCGCGGAAACACCATATATTTT	CASSPSVGRGNTIYF
TRBD2	TRBV2	NA	TRBJ2-5	TGTGCCAGCAGTAGGACTAGCGGGTTACAAGAGACCCAGTACTTC	CASSRTSGLQETQYF
NA	TRBV5-8	NA	TRBJ1-4	TGTGCCAGCAGCTTGGATAGGGGAGGTGGCGATGAAAAACTGTTTTTT	CASSLDRGGGDEKLFF
TRBD1	TRBV18	few	TRBJ1-3	TGTGCCAGCTCAGTGGGACAGCCTAGCTCTGGAAACACCATATATTTT	CASSVGQPSSGNTIYF
TRBD1	TRBV19	NA	TRBJ2-1	TGTGCCAGTAGTATGTCGGGACAGGGGGGCAATGAGCAGTTCTTC	CASSMSGQGGNEQFF
TRBD1	TRBV19	few	TRBJ1-5	TGTGCCAGTAGTAGGACAGGTGGTCAGCCCCAGCATTTT	CASSRTGGQPQHF
NA	TRBV15	NA	TRBJ2-7	TGTGCCACCAGCAGAGGTTGGCAGTTCCGTTCCGAGCAGTACTTC	CATSRGWQFRSEQYF
TRBD1	TRBV29-1	once	TRBJ1-2	TGCAGCGTTGAAGAAGAGCGAGAGACAGGGCGTTCTGGCTACACCTTC	CSVEEERETGRSGYTF
NA	TRBV15	few	TRBJ1-1	TGTGCCACCAGCAGCATCCTGACATACACTGAAGCTTTCTTT	CATSSILTYTEAFF
TRBD1	TRBV6-5	once	TRBJ2-7	TGTGCCAGCAGTTCGACTCGGACAGGGATGACCTACGAGCAGTACTTC	CASSSTRTGMTYEQYF
NA	TRBV6-1	NA	TRBJ2-1	TGTGCCAGCAGTGAATTCAAGAGCTCCTACAATGAGCAGTTCTTC	CASSEFKSSYNEQFF
NA	TRBV15	few	TRBJ2-2	TGTGCCACCAGCAGAGGCCCGTCAGTTCTCGAAGGCGGCGGGGAGCTGTTTTTT	CATSRGPSVLEGGGELFF
NA	TRBV5-1	NA	TRBJ2-2	TGCGCCAGCAGCTTATCTACAGGGTTAGGGGGTAACACCGGGGAGCTGTTTTTT	CASSLSTGLGGNTGELFF
TRBD2	TRBV6-1	few	TRBJ2-5	TGTGCCAGCAGTCTAGCGGGGGGTAGGGAGACCCAGTACTTC	CASSLAGGRETQYF
NA	TRBV15	NA	TRBJ1-1	TGTGCCACCAGCAGAGACCCGACAAGTGGCACTGAAGCTTTCTTT	CATSRDPTSGTEAFF
NA	TRBV9	NA	TRBJ2-3	TGTGCCAGCAGCGTAGGAGGTAGCCCAGATACGCAGTATTTT	CASSVGGSPDTQYF
NA	TRBV7-9	once	TRBJ1-1	TGTGCCAGCAGCTTAAGCCGACAGGTCACTGAAGCTTTCTTT	CASSLSRQVTEAFF
NA	TRBV11-2	NA	TRBJ2-1	TGTGCCAGCAGCCCCCGAGGATTGACCTACAATGAGCAGTTCTTC	CASSPRGLTYNEQFF
TRBD1	TRBV2	NA	TRBJ1-2	TGTGCCAGCGGCGACAGGGGAAAAGCATTATATGGCTACACCTTC	CASGDRGKALYGYTF
TRBD1	TRBV7-9	NA	TRBJ1-1	TGTGCCAGCAGGTCTTCGACAGGGGATACTGAAGCTTTCTTT	CASRSSTGDTEAFF
TRBD1	TRBV11-3	NA	TRBJ2-7	TGTGCCAGCAGCTTAGTGTCCGGGACAGGGGCGGGTCACAGGGCCAACGAGCAGTACTTC	CASSLVSGTGAGHRANEQYF
NA	TRBV5-4	few	TRBJ1-2	TGTGCCAGCAGCTTGGAGATGGCGGACTATGGCTACACCTTC	CASSLEMADYGYTF
NA	TRBV28	NA	TRBJ1-2	TGTGCCAGCAGTTTGTTCTCCAGGAACTATGGCTACACCTTC	CASSLFSRNYGYTF
TRBD1	TRBV30	NA	TRBJ1-1	TGTGCCTACGACAGGGGGCTGGTAGGGGCTTTCTTT	CAYDRGLVGAFF
NA	TRBV27	NA	TRBJ1-4	TGTGCCAGCAGTTTACAGAGGATAGGCGAAAAACTGTTTTTT	CASSLQRIGEKLFF
NA	TRBV11-2	NA	TRBJ2-7	TGTGCCAGCAGGGGGCAAGGGGGATCCTACGAGCAGTACTTC	CASRGQGGSYEQYF
TRBD2	TRBV6-6	once	TRBJ2-5	TGTGCCAGCAGTTACCGGGGGGGCCGAGAGACCCAGTACTTC	CASSYRGGRETQYF
NA	TRBV6-6	NA	TRBJ1-1	TGTGCCAGCAGTTACACAATCACTGAAGCTTTCTTT	CASSYTITEAFF
NA	TRBV18	NA	TRBJ1-1	TGTGCCAGCTCAGTTGGACTTACGAACACTGAAGCTTTCTTT	CASSVGLTNTEAFF
TRBD2	TRBV7-9	NA	TRBJ2-3	TGTGCCAGCGGCGGGGGATCTAGCACAGATACGCAGTATTTT	CASGGGSSTDTQYF
NA	TRBV7-2	NA	TRBJ2-5	TGTGCCAGCAGACCAGCGGGTGGGATAGAGACCCAGTACTTC	CASRPAGGIETQYF
NA	TRBV9	NA	TRBJ1-4	TGTGCCAGCAGCCCTAGAGGGTCAGCACCGGATGAAAAACTGTTTTTT	CASSPRGSAPDEKLFF
NA	TRBV6-1	few	TRBJ1-5	TGTGCCAGCAGTGAAATCCGGGGGGCTGTTAATCAGCCCCAGCATTTT	CASSEIRGAVNQPQHF
TRBD1	TRBV7-9	NA	TRBJ1-5	TGTGCCAGCAGCTTAGGGGGACAGGGATCAAGTCAGCCCCAGCATTTT	CASSLGGQGSSQPQHF
TRBD1	TRBV6-4	few	TRBJ2-6	TGTGCCAGCACCAAGACAGGGTCTGGGGCCAACGTCCTGACTTTC	CASTKTGSGANVLTF
NA	TRBV7-2	NA	TRBJ2-5	TGTGCCAGCAGCCTCTCGGGAGGACAGAATCAAGAGACCCAGTACTTC	CASSLSGGQNQETQYF
NA	TRBV9	NA	TRBJ1-1	TGTGCCAGCAGCGCGGGGGGGAACACTGAAGCTTTCTTT	CASSAGGNTEAFF
TRBD2	TRBV5-1	NA	TRBJ2-2	TGCGCCAGCAGTCCTACTAGCGGGGGATCGAACACCGGGGAGCTGTTTTTT	CASSPTSGGSNTGELFF
NA	TRBV5-4	NA	TRBJ1-1	TGTGCCAGCAGGAAGGAACATTTGGGGGGCACTGAAGCTTTCTTT	CASRKEHLGGTEAFF
NA	TRBV5-8	NA	TRBJ2-5	TGTGCCAGCAGCTTCGGAAGCAGGGGCGGGGAGACCCAGTACTTC	CASSFGSRGGETQYF
TRBD2	TRBV19	NA	TRBJ2-4	TGTGCCAGTAGTATATCAGGACTAGCGGGGGGCAACATTCAGTACTTC	CASSISGLAGGNIQYF
NA	TRBV27	few	TRBJ1-5	TGTGCCAGCAGTTCAAGGAAACAGAGTTCCTATAGCAATCAGCCCCAGCATTTT	CASSSRKQSSYSNQPQHF
NA	TRBV5-1	NA	TRBJ1-1	TGCGCCAGCAGTGGGGGGGCGGACACTGAAGCTTTCTTT	CASSGGADTEAFF